This T cell receptor (beta chain) was recovered during a study of cytomegalovirus exposure and HLA in healthy donors. The CDR3 sequence is 16 residues long. The V end lost 0 bases, the J end lost 3 bases, and 13 bases lay between the germline ends. Germline values: CDR1 SGDLS, CDR2 YYNGEE. Vbeta (60) and Jbeta (13) primers were used in the PCR. TCRdb's copy holds only in-frame clones and misses some; the assay was immunoSEQ multiplex PCR. The data contain roughly 95,000 clones, about 80% of them singletons. This chain connects TRBV9 to TRBJ2-1; weak D call: TRBD2 (6 bases). The sequence was obtained from a man in his thirties or forties in good health and CMV-seropositive. The sample was PBMCs. The DNA of the CDR3 is TGTGCCAGCAGCGTAGGGGAGGTCAATCGCTACAATGAGCAGTTCTTC. Protein: CASSVGEVNRYNEQFF.